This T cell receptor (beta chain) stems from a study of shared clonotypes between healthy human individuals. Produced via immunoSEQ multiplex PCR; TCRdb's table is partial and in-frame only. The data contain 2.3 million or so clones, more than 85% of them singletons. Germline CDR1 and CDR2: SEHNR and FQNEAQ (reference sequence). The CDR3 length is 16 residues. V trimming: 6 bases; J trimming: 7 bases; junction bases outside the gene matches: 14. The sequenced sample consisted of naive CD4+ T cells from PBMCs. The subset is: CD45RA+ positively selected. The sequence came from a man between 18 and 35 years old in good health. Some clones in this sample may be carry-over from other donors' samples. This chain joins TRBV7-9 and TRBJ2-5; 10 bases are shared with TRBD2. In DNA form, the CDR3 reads TGTGCCAGCAGTCCCGGGACTAGCGTAGGGGTCGGGACCCAGTACTTC. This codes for CASSPGTSVGVGTQYF.